This TCR beta chain was observed in a study of blood T cell repertoires in COVID-19 (dated by TCRdb to 2018 to 2021). Study-wide context: Samples from collaborators originated in the United States, Italy and Spain and spanned both the acute and convalescent phases of COVID-19. Samples were obtained from the ongoing ImmuneRACE study (first 160 participants) and from some 1,300 subjects provided by 6 global collaborators. A de-identified subject ID, COVID-19 status, age in years and sex were almost always included in the sample metadata. Where available, HLA class I and class II types were obtained from metadata supplied by the sample provider rather than from assay-based typing. The prospective study material was composed of cDNA or gDNA derived from T cells, B-cell-depleted T cells, or PBMCs. A freely available public database, intended as a resource for researchers studying the immune response to SARS-CoV-2, is where the repertoires were released. The dataset comprised deeply sampled blood TCRbeta repertoires from subjects exposed to, actively infected with, or recovered from COVID-19.

This clone was seen more than once but under ten times. Its antigen is still unknown. Base qualities are not provided; no much larger clone lies one nucleotide away. The paper's findings and limits, for the study overall: How much clinical and demographic metadata was included differed by source and by participant, and the metadata was provided uncurated.

The immunoSEQ Assay, a bias-controlled multiplex PCR, was used to amplify TCRbeta CDR3 regions from genomic DNA. As for the authors' bioinformatics: The number of nucleated cells in each sample was estimated by amplification of reference gene primers within the assay. To quantify the absolute abundance of each unique TCRbeta CDR3 rearrangement, sequence reads were collapsed and filtered. Productive Simpson clonality was computed per sample as the square root of Simpson's diversity index over productive rearrangements. The table was pulled from immuneACCESS by TCRdb, which kept in-frame rearrangements only. Such tables lose some clones; where checked, under half of the loss comes from unresolved V genes, and the rest has no known cause. The V and J calls and clone size are taken from that table; D and trimming were inferred from the DNA. This sample comprises tens of thousands of clones, 79% of them detected only once. The ten biggest clones cover about 31% of the sample.

Collaborating institutions collected whole blood in K2EDTA tubes following their own protocols. Collaborator samples were shipped for TCRbeta analysis as frozen whole blood, isolated PBMCs, or DNA extracted from either sample type. The CDR3 runs 16 residues from the cysteine to the phenylalanine. This entry keeps only the CDR3 DNA: 48 bases, framed from base 1. The germline V gene encodes CDR1 MNHEY and CDR2 SVGEGT. Trimming accounts for 0 bases at V and 0 bases at J, while the number of junction bases matched to no gene is 1. The chain joins TRBV6-2 or TRBV6-3 to TRBJ1-4; 7 junctional bases match TRBD1. The sequencing input was peripheral blood. The sequence was collected from a human donor in a cohort sampled during active COVID-19. Here is the DNA: TGTGCCAGCAGTTACTCGGGACAGTCAACTAATGAAAAACTGTTTTTT. The resulting protein is CASSYSGQSTNEKLFF.